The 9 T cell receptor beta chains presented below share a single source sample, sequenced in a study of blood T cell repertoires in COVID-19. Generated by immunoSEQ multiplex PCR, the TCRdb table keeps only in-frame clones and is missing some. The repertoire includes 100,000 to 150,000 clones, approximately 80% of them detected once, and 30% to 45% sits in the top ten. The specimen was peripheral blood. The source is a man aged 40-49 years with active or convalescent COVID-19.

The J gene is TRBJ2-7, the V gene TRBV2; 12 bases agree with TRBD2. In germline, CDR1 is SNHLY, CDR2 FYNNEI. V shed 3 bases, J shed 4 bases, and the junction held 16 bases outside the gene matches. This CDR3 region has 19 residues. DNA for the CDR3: TGTGCCAGCAGTGATCTCTCGGTCCTAGCGGGAGGGAATTTGTACGAGCAGTACTTC. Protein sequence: CASSDLSVLAGGNLYEQYF.

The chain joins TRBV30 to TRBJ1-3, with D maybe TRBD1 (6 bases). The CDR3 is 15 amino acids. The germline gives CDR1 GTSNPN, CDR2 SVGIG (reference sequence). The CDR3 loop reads CAQRRGPNSGNTIYF. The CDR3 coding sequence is TGTGCTCAGAGGCGGGGGCCGAACTCTGGAAACACCATATATTTT.

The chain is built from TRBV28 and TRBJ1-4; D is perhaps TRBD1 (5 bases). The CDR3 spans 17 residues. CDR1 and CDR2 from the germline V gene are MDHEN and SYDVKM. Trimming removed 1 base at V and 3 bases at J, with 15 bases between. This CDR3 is CASSLLGPAGSNEKLFF. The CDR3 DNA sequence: TGTGCCAGCAGTTTATTGGGCCCGGCAGGGTCTAATGAAAAACTGTTTTTT.

CDR3 in DNA: TGCGCCAGCAGGCTGACTCCCTTGAATGAGCAGTTCTTC. Translating gives CASRLTPLNEQFF. The gene calls are TRBV5-1 and TRBJ2-1; no firm D call. V lost 5 bases, J lost 7 bases, and 13 bases lay in between. Germline V CDR1 and CDR2: SGHRS, YFSETQ. This CDR3 has 13 residues.

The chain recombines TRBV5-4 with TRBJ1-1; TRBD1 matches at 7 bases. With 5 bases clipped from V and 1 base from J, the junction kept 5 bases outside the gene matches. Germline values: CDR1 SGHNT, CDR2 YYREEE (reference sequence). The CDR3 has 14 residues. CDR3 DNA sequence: TGTGCCAGCAGTCTGGGACAGAGGAACACTGAAGCTTTCTTT. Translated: CASSLGQRNTEAFF.

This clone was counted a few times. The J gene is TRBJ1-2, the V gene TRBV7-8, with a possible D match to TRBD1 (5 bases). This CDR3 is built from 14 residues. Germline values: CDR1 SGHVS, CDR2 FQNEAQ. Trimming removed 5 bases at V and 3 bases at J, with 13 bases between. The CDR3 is CASSPGPRDYGYTF. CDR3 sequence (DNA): TGTGCCAGCAGCCCAGGGCCTAGGGACTATGGCTACACCTTC. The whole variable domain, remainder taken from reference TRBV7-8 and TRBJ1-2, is GAGVSQSPRYKVAKRGQDVALRCDPISGHVSLFWYQQALGQGPEFLTYFQNEAQLDKSGLPSDRFFAERPEGSVSTLKIQRTQQEDSAVYLCASSPGPRDYGYTFGSGTRLTVV.

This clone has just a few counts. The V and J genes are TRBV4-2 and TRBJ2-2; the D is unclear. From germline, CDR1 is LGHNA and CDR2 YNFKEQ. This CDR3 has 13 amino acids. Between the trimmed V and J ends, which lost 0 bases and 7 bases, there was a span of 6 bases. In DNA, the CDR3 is TGTGCCAGCAGCCAAGAACGAGACGGGGAGCTGTTTTTT. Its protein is CASSQERDGELFF.

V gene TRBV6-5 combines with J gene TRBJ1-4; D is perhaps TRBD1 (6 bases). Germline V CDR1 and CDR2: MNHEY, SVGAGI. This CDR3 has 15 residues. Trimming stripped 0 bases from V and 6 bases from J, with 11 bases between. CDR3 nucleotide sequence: TGTGCCAGCAGTTACTCTGGACAGAGCTATGAAAAACTGTTTTTT. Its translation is CASSYSGQSYEKLFF.

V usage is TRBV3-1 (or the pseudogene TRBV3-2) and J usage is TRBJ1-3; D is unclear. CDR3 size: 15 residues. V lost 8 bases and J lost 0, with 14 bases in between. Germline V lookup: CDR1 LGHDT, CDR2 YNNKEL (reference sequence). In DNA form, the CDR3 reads TGTGCCAGCCGACCGACGCGGAACTCTGGAAACACCATATATTTT. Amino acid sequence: CASRPTRNSGNTIYF.